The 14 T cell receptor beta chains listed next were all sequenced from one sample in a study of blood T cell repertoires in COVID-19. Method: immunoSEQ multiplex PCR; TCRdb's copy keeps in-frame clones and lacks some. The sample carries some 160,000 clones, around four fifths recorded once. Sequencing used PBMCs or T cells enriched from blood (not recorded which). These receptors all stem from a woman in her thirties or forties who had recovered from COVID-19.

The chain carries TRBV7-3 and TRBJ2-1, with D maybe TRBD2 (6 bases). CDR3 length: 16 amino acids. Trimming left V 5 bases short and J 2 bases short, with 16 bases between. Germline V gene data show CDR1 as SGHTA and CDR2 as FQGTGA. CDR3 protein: CASSATGLETYNEQFF. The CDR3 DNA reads TGTGCCAGCAGCGCGACGGGACTTGAGACCTACAATGAGCAGTTCTTC.

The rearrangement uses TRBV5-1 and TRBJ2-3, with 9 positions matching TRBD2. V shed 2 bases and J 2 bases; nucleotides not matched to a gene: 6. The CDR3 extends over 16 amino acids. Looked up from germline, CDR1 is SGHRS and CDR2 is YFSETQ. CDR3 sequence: CASSFRLAELTDTQYF. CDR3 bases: TGCGCCAGCAGCTTCAGACTAGCGGAACTCACAGATACGCAGTATTTT. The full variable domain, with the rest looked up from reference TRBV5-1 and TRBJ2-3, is KAGVTQTPRYLIKTRGQQVTLSCSPISGHRSVSWYQQTPGQGLQFLFEYFSETQRNKGNFPGRFSGRQFSNSRSEMNVSTLELGDSALYLCASSFRLAELTDTQYFGPGTRLTVL.

CDR3 amino acids: CASSLEAYEQYF. In DNA form, the CDR3 reads TGTGCCAGCAGCTTAGAAGCTTACGAGCAGTACTTC. This chain joins TRBV7-9 and TRBJ2-7, with D uncertain. V was shortened by 1 base and J by 4 bases, with 5 bases between the two germline ends. Germline assignment: CDR1 SEHNR and CDR2 FQNEAQ (reference sequence). The CDR3 runs 12 residues. Complete variable domain (other parts from reference TRBV7-9 and TRBJ2-7): DTGVSQNPRHKITKRGQNVTFRCDPISEHNRLYWYRQTLGQGPEFLTYFQNEAQLEKSRLLSDRFSAERPKGSFSTLEIQRTEQGDSAMYLCASSLEAYEQYFGPGTRLTVT.

CDR3 DNA: TGCGCCAGCAGAACAGATGGATACTCCTACGAGCAGTACTTC. Translated, it gives CASRTDGYSYEQYF. The chain carries TRBV5-1 and TRBJ2-7; D unclear. Trimming stripped 5 bases from V and 0 bases from J, with 12 bases between. Germline CDR1 reads SGHRS; CDR2 reads YFSETQ. CDR3 length: 14 residues.

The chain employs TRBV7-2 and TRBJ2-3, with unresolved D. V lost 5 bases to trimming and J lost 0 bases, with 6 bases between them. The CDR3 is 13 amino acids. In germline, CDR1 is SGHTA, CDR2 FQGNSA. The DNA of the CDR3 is TGTGCCAGCAGCCCACAGAGCACAGATACGCAGTATTTT. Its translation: CASSPQSTDTQYF.

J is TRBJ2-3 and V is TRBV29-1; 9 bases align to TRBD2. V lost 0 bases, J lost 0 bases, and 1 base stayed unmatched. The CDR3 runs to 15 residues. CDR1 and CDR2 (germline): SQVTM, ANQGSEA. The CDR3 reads CSVEERGGSTDTQYF. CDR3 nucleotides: TGCAGCGTTGAAGAGCGGGGGGGTAGCACAGATACGCAGTATTTT.

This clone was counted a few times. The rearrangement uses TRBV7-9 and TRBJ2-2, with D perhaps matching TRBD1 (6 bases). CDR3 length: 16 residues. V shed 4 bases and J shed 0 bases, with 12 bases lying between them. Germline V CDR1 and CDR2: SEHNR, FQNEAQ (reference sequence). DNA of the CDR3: TGTGCCAGCAGCTCCGGACAGAGATCGAACACCGGGGAGCTGTTTTTT. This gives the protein CASSSGQRSNTGELFF.

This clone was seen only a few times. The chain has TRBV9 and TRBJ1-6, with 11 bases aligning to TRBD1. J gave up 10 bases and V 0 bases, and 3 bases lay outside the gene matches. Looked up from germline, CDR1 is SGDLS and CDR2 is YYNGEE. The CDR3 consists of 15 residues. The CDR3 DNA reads TGTGCCAGCAGCGTAGGGGACAGGGGGGGATCACCCCTCCACTTT. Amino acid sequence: CASSVGDRGGSPLHF.

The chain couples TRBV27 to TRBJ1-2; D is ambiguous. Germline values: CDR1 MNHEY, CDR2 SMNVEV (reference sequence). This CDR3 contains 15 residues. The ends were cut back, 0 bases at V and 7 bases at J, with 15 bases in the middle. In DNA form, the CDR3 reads TGTGCCAGCAGTTTATCTGGGCAGGTCGCGTTTGGCTACACCTTC. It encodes CASSLSGQVAFGYTF.

In nucleotides, the CDR3 is TGCGCCAGCAGCTTGGTCGACGAGCAGTACTTC. Translated: CASSLVDEQYF. The chain carries TRBV5-1 and TRBJ2-7, with D uncertain. The CDR3 covers 11 residues. Trimming pared 0 bases from V and 5 bases from J, leaving 3 bases between. Germline-derived CDR1 and CDR2 are SGHRS and YFSETQ.

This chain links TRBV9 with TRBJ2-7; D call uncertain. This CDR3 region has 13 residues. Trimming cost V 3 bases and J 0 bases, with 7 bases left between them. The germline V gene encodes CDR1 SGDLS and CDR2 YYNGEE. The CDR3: CASSGDTSYEQYF. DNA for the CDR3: TGTGCCAGCAGCGGCGACACCTCCTACGAGCAGTACTTC. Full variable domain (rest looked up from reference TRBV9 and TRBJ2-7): DSGVTQTPKHLITATGQRVTLRCSPRSGDLSVYWYQQSLDQGLQFLIQYYNGEERAKGNILERFSAQQFPDLHSELNLSSLELGDSALYFCASSGDTSYEQYFGPGTRLTVT.

DNA of the CDR3: TGTGCCAGCAGCTTGCGGGGACAGGCCCTGAATCAGCCCCAGCATTTT. Amino acids: CASSLRGQALNQPQHF. The chain recombines TRBV5-5 with TRBJ1-5; 8 positions match TRBD1. CDR1 and CDR2 (germline): SGHKS, YYEKEE (reference sequence). Germline trimming cut 1 base from V and 4 bases from J; bases unmatched to any gene: 7. This CDR3 spans 16 amino acids.

The CDR3, as DNA: TGTGCCTACCAACAGATCTCTGGAAACACCATATATTTT. Residues: CAYQQISGNTIYF. V and J are TRBV30 and TRBJ1-3; no clear D gene. CDR1 and CDR2 (germline): GTSNPN, SVGIG (reference sequence). Trimming took off 7 bases at V and 0 bases at J, with 10 bases between the two ends. CDR3 length equals 13 residues.

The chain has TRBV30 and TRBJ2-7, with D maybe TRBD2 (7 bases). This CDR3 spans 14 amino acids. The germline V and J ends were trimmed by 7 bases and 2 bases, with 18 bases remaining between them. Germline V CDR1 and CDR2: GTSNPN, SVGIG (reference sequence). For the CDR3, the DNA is TGTGCCTTTTTCGTGGGGGGGGCCCCCTACGAGCAGTACTTC. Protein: CAFFVGGAPYEQYF.